This TCR beta chain was sequenced in a study of blood T cell repertoires in COVID-19 (dated by TCRdb to 2019 to 2021). Background for the entire study: Samples covering the acute and convalescent phases of COVID-19 were provided by collaborators in the United States, Italy and Spain. The material from the prospective study consisted of cDNA or gDNA derived from T cells, B-cell-depleted T cells, or PBMCs. Deeply sampled blood TCRbeta repertoires from subjects exposed to, actively infected with, or recovered from COVID-19 were included in the dataset. The repertoires were released in a freely available public database intended as a resource for research on the immune response to SARS-CoV-2. The samples were drawn from the first 160 participants of the ongoing ImmuneRACE study and from 1,200 or so subjects provided by 6 global collaborators. Nearly every sample came with metadata listing a de-identified subject ID, COVID-19 status, age in years and sex. Where HLA class I and class II types were available, the types were taken from metadata supplied by the sample provider, not from assay-based typing.

The collaborating institutions used their own protocols to collect whole blood in K2EDTA tubes. For TCRbeta analysis, collaborators shipped samples in one of three forms: frozen whole blood, isolated PBMCs, or DNA extracted from either of those sample types. The investigation overall reported the following: The quantity of clinical and demographic metadata differed by source and by participant and was supplied without curation.

Trimming takes 1 base off V and 7 bases off J; junction bases not matched to a gene: 9. The germline V gene supplies CDR1 SGHRS and CDR2 YFSETQ. Including the terminal cysteine and phenylalanine, the CDR3 comprises 16 residues. The kept DNA is CDR3 alone, 48 bases in frame from the first base. In regard to this clone: Its antigen is currently not known. Within one base of it there is no much larger clone, and no base qualities were kept.

The immunoSEQ Assay, a bias-controlled multiplex PCR, was used to amplify TCRbeta CDR3 regions from genomic DNA. In the source study's methods: Within the assay, amplification of reference gene primers was used to estimate how many nucleated cells each sample contained. To quantify the absolute abundance of each unique TCRbeta CDR3 rearrangement, sequence reads were collapsed and filtered. Productive Simpson clonality was computed per sample as the square root of Simpson's diversity index over productive rearrangements. Drawn from immuneACCESS, this table holds only the in-frame rearrangements with V and J called that TCRdb kept. Clones are partly lost; checked studies trace under half to an unresolved V gene and leave the rest unexplained. V, J and clone size are those of that table, while D and trimming were read from the DNA. Recorded for this sample are roughly 60,000 clones; approximately 80% of them occurred a single time. Together, the top ten hold 5.5% to 7% of the sample.

The sequence is built from TRBV5-1 and TRBJ2-2, and TRBD2 aligns with 8 junction nucleotides. The TCR was taken from a human donor in a cohort sampled during active or convalescent COVID-19. What was sequenced was peripheral blood. The CDR3 protein sequence reads: CASSLSLAGSNGELFF. The bases are TGCGCCAGCAGCTTGAGTCTAGCGGGTTCTAACGGGGAGCTGTTTTTT.